One and the same sample provided the 10 T cell receptor beta chains below, sequenced in a study of Ad26.COV2.S vaccination and SARS-CoV-2 variants. Profiling relied on immunoSEQ multiplex PCR, and the TCRdb table lists in-frame clones only, not all of them. The sample has some 390,000 clones, approximately 89% seen once. Treatment noted: 19 received Ad26.COV2.S at low or high dose, single or two shots; about 5 received placebo; per-sample allocation not given. On day 63 after the first injection, vaccine and placebo recipients gave samples. The sample here was peripheral blood, taken in a trial of Ad26.COV2.S vaccine versus placebo. These receptors all stem from a person between 18 and 65 years old who received the Ad26.COV2.S COVID-19 vaccine or a placebo.

The chain uses TRBV9 and TRBJ2-1; D possibly matches TRBD1 or TRBD2 (6 bases each). Germline loops: CDR1 SGDLS, CDR2 YYNGEE. The CDR3 extends over 14 amino acids. Trimming cost V 3 bases and J 7 bases, with 14 bases left between them. The DNA for the CDR3 is TGTGCCAGCAGCGCGGGTGGGGGGCGGAATGAGCAGTTCTTC. Translating gives CASSAGGGRNEQFF. Filled out from reference TRBV9 and TRBJ2-1, the complete variable domain reads DSGVTQTPKHLITATGQRVTLRCSPRSGDLSVYWYQQSLDQGLQFLIQYYNGEERAKGNILERFSAQQFPDLHSELNLSSLELGDSALYFCASSAGGGRNEQFFGPGTRLTVL.

Concerning this clone itself: This CDR3 is also generated by other DNA sequences in the sample. The chain recombines TRBV7-2 with TRBJ2-7, with a tentative D call TRBD1 (6 bases). Per the germline V gene, CDR1 is SGHTA and CDR2 is FQGNSA. The V end was cut by 5 bases, the J end by 1 base, with 9 bases between. The CDR3 runs 13 residues. The CDR3 is CASSPTGSYEQYF. The CDR3 DNA is TGTGCCAGCAGCCCCACAGGGTCCTACGAGCAGTACTTC.

The chain links TRBV29-1 to TRBJ2-5, with 8 bases aligning to TRBD1. With V trimmed by 8 bases and J by 5 bases, 7 bases remained unmatched. This CDR3 has 12 residues. The germline gives CDR1 SQVTM, CDR2 ANQGSEA. The CDR3 DNA follows: TGCAGCTATAGGACAGGGTTGGAGACCCAGTACTTC. As protein: CSYRTGLETQYF.

The chain recombines TRBV7-9 with TRBJ2-3, with D perhaps given as TRBD1 or TRBD2 (5 bases each). Germline assignment: CDR1 SEHNR and CDR2 FQNEAQ (reference sequence). The CDR3 runs to 15 residues. Between the trimmed V and J ends, which lost 8 bases and 6 bases, there was a span of 21 bases. The CDR3 DNA sequence: TGTGCCAGCGCAATGGGTCCGGGGCCTGAGGATACGCAGTATTTT. Translated: CASAMGPGPEDTQYF. The full variable domain, in which reference TRBV7-9 and TRBJ2-3 provide the parts outside the CDR3, is DTGVSQNPRHKITKRGQNVTFRCDPISEHNRLYWYRQTLGQGPEFLTYFQNEAQLEKSRLLSDRFSAERPKGSFSTLEIQRTEQGDSAMYLCASAMGPGPEDTQYFGPGTRLTVL.

V is TRBV6-5 and J is TRBJ2-1, with 7 bases fitting TRBD2. CDR3 size: 14 residues. The germline gives CDR1 MNHEY, CDR2 SVGAGI. Unmatched junction bases numbered 6, after V lost 8 bases and J lost 2 bases. The DNA of the CDR3 is TGTGCCAGCGCCCTAGCGGTAACCTACAATGAGCAGTTCTTC. Translated: CASALAVTYNEQFF.

This clone was seen a few times. V is TRBV6-5 and J is TRBJ1-2; D perhaps matches TRBD1 (5 bases). Trimming removed 8 bases from V and 4 bases from J, with 14 bases in between. Germline V CDR1 and CDR2: MNHEY, SVGAGI. The CDR3 is 13 amino acids. This CDR3 is CASGASGGYGYTF. CDR3 DNA: TGTGCCAGCGGGGCCTCCGGCGGCTATGGCTACACCTTC.

The rearrangement joins TRBV6-6 to TRBJ1-2, with a weak D call TRBD1 (5 bases). The V gene lost 0 bases and the J gene lost 3 bases, with 8 bases spanning the gap. The CDR3 is 14 amino acids. Germline CDR1 and CDR2: MNHNY and SVGAGI (reference sequence). The CDR3 loop is CASSYSGRDYGYTF. The CDR3 bases are TGTGCCAGCAGTTACTCGGGGCGAGACTATGGCTACACCTTC.

The chain links TRBV3-1 (or the pseudogene TRBV3-2) to TRBJ2-1; 9 positions agree with TRBD1. The junction had 4 bases not matched to a gene; V was cut back by 0 bases and J by 7 bases. Germline CDR1 reads LGHDT; CDR2 reads YNNKEL (reference sequence). This CDR3 has 15 residues. The CDR3, as DNA: TGTGCCAGCAGCCAAGACCGAGGGACAGGGAATGAGCAGTTCTTC. It encodes CASSQDRGTGNEQFF.

The chain uses TRBV7-8 and TRBJ1-5; no definite D call. Per germline, CDR1 SGHVS and CDR2 FQNEAQ. The CDR3 runs 16 residues. Between the trimmed V and J ends, which lost 2 bases and 7 bases, there was a span of 18 bases. The CDR3, as DNA: TGTGCCAGCAGCTTATCCGCCGGGGTCGCGGGCCAGCCCCAGCATTTT. It specifies CASSLSAGVAGQPQHF.

The CDR3 DNA sequence: TGTGCCAGCAGTTGGGAGGTGACAGGCGGCTATGGCTACACCTTC. Translated, it gives CASSWEVTGGYGYTF. The chain recombines TRBV28 with TRBJ1-2; a weak D match, TRBD1 (6 bases). The V gene's germline CDR1 is MDHEN and CDR2 SYDVKM. The germline V and J ends were trimmed by 4 bases and 4 bases, with 16 bases remaining between them. The CDR3 runs 15 residues.